Listed here are 29 T cell receptor beta chains from one sample, sequenced in a study of T cell changes during pregnancy in multiple sclerosis. Using immunoSEQ multiplex PCR, the repertoire was profiled, and TCRdb retains in-frame clones only, with some absent. The top ten clones hold about 13% of a sample with roughly 25,000 clones, roughly nine tenths of them seen once. The material sequenced was CD8+ T cells from peripheral blood mononuclear cells, taken in the first trimester of pregnancy. These receptors all come from a female donor in good health, enrolled as a control in a pregnancy study.

By sample fraction, this clone is medium-sized. This CDR3 is also generated by other DNA sequences in the sample. J is TRBJ1-2 and V is TRBV19; D is ambiguous. The germline gives CDR1 LNHDA, CDR2 SQIVND (reference sequence). Trimming cost V 5 bases and J 3 bases, with 7 bases left between them. The CDR3 runs 12 residues. This CDR3 reads CASSLAYYGYTF. The DNA of the CDR3 is TGTGCCAGTAGTTTAGCTTACTATGGCTACACCTTC.

V and J are TRBV7-9 and TRBJ2-5; 11 bases fit TRBD1. The CDR3 sequence is 16 residues long. The germline CDR1 and CDR2 sequences are SEHNR and FQNEAQ (reference sequence). The V segment lost 5 bases and the J segment 5 bases; nucleotides outside the gene matches: 10. The DNA for the CDR3 is TGTGCCAGCAGCGCCCTCCGGACAGGGGGCGGGGAGACCCAGTACTTC. This translates into CASSALRTGGGETQYF.

This sequence joins TRBV28 and TRBJ2-1, with 10 positions matching TRBD2. V shed 6 bases and J 6 bases; nucleotides not matched to a gene: 8. Germline V gene data show CDR1 as MDHEN and CDR2 as SYDVKM. The length of the CDR3 is 15 residues. CDR3 nucleotides: TGTGCCAGCAGCCCACTAGCGGGATTACTCAATGAGCAGTTCTTC. Translated: CASSPLAGLLNEQFF.

The chain employs TRBV5-6 and TRBJ1-2; D unclear. The CDR3 consists of 11 residues. Germline assignment: CDR1 SGHDT and CDR2 YYEEEE. Trimming stripped 1 base from V and 7 bases from J, with 5 bases between. This CDR3 reads CASSLNLGYTF. As DNA, the CDR3 is TGTGCCAGCAGCTTGAATCTTGGCTACACCTTC.

This chain uses TRBV6-5 with TRBJ2-7; TRBD1 agrees at 9 bases. V gave up 8 bases and J gave up 5 bases; unmatched junction bases: 10. Germline V lookup: CDR1 MNHEY, CDR2 SVGAGI. This CDR3 spans 14 amino acids. The CDR3 sequence is CASGPGQGNNEQYF. As DNA, the CDR3 is TGTGCCAGCGGGCCGGGACAGGGCAATAACGAGCAGTACTTC.

As regards this clone: One junction end does not reproduce the germline sequence, and a read error may be involved. The CDR3 region has the DNA TGTGCTAGCAGCTTGAGCGGGAGAGAGACCCAGTACTTC. Protein product: CASSLSGRETQYF. The rearrangement links TRBV7-7 to TRBJ2-5; 8 positions agree with TRBD2. Per the germline V gene, CDR1 is SSHAT and CDR2 is FNYEAQ (reference sequence). There are 13 residues in the CDR3.

CDR3 region: CASSLATSGKGTQYF. The CDR3 nucleotides read TGTGCCAGCAGCTTAGCGACTAGCGGGAAAGGGACCCAGTACTTC. The chain is built from TRBV5-6 and TRBJ2-5; 11 bases are shared with TRBD2. V shed 2 bases, J shed 7 bases, and the junction held 7 bases outside the gene matches. Per the germline V gene, CDR1 is SGHDT and CDR2 is YYEEEE. This CDR3 is built from 15 residues.

The chain has TRBV7-9 and TRBJ2-1; 8 bases agree with TRBD1. Per the germline V gene, CDR1 is SEHNR and CDR2 is FQNEAQ (reference sequence). The CDR3 loop spans 16 amino acids. Trimming took 5 bases from V and 4 from J; bases not matched to a gene: 10. CDR3 coding DNA: TGTGCCAGCAGCCACCAGCCCGGACAGGGTTACAATGAGCAGTTCTTC. It yields the protein CASSHQPGQGYNEQFF.

The chain is built from TRBV7-9 and TRBJ2-1, with TRBD2 matching 10 bases. The ends lost 5 bases at V and 12 bases at J; junction bases unmatched: 7. The CDR3 contains 13 residues. The V gene's germline CDR1 is SEHNR and CDR2 FQNEAQ (reference sequence). CDR3: CASSPSGRARQFF. The CDR3 region has the DNA TGTGCCAGCAGCCCCAGCGGGAGGGCCCGGCAGTTCTTC.

V and J are TRBV27 and TRBJ2-1, with D unclear. The CDR3 contains 14 residues. Germline V CDR1 and CDR2: MNHEY, SMNVEV (reference sequence). The ends were cut back, 2 bases at V and 5 bases at J, with 10 bases in the middle. CDR3 DNA sequence: TGTGCCAGCAGTTTACCCCACTCAAACAATGAGCAGTTCTTC. It codes for CASSLPHSNNEQFF.

This chain joins TRBV6-4 and TRBJ2-1; 8 nucleotides align to TRBD2. The CDR3 sequence is 16 residues long. V gave up 0 bases and J gave up 5 bases; unmatched junction bases: 6. Germline values: CDR1 MRHNA, CDR2 SNTAGT. The CDR3 loop is CASSDSLRGGHNEQFF. Written as DNA, the CDR3 is TGTGCCAGCAGTGACTCGCTCCGGGGGGGGCACAATGAGCAGTTCTTC.

The V and J genes are TRBV28 and TRBJ2-7; 8 nucleotides align to TRBD1. CDR1 MDHEN and CDR2 SYDVKM come from the germline V gene. Trimming cost V 6 bases and J 6 bases; bases outside gene matches: 10. This CDR3 comprises 14 residues. The CDR3 sequence is CASRPAGGAGEQYF. CDR3 sequence (DNA): TGTGCCAGCAGGCCTGCAGGGGGCGCGGGCGAGCAGTACTTC. The entire variable domain, with the rest obtained from reference TRBV28 and TRBJ2-7, is as follows: DVKVTQSSRYLVKRTGEKVFLECVQDMDHENMFWYRQDPGLGLRLIYFSYDVKMKEKGDIPEGYSVSREKKERFSLILESASTNQTSMYLCASRPAGGAGEQYFGPGTRLTVT.

CDR3 region: CASSGGLAANTGELFF. The CDR3 bases are TGTGCCAGCAGCGGGGGACTAGCGGCGAACACCGGGGAGCTGTTTTTT. The chain has TRBV9 and TRBJ2-2; 11 bases fit TRBD2. V was pared by 3 bases and J by 0 bases, with 1 base of the junction left unmatched. The CDR3 totals 16 residues. Germline loops: CDR1 SGDLS, CDR2 YYNGEE.

The gene calls are TRBV11-3 and TRBJ2-1; 7 bases map to TRBD2. Germline CDR1 reads SGHNT; CDR2 reads YENEEA. This CDR3 region has 15 residues. Trimming took 2 bases from V and 8 from J; bases not matched to a gene: 9. Here the CDR3 reads CASSLNGRIGHEQFF. For the CDR3, the DNA is TGTGCCAGCAGCTTAAACGGGAGGATCGGGCATGAGCAGTTCTTC.

The V and J genes are TRBV7-6 and TRBJ2-3; 7 bases align to TRBD2. CDR1 is SGHVS and CDR2 is FNYEAQ in the germline V gene. This CDR3 is 14 amino acids long. V lost 3 bases and J lost 5; bases outside the gene matches: 5. CDR3 in amino acids: CASSFGAGVDTQYF. CDR3 nucleotides: TGTGCCAGCAGCTTCGGCGCGGGAGTAGATACGCAGTATTTT.

Comment on this clone: This could be a read error, since a much larger clone is one nucleotide away. The chain employs TRBV6-4 and TRBJ2-1, with D maybe TRBD2 (6 bases). CDR3 length: 15 amino acids. The ends were cut back, 0 bases at V and 0 bases at J, with 6 bases in the middle. Germline lookup yields CDR1 MRHNA and CDR2 SNTAGT. The CDR3 sequence: CASSDSAGSYNEQFF. For the CDR3, the DNA is TGTGCCAGCAGTGACTCAGCGGGCTCCTACAATGAGCAGTTCTTC.

The chain combines TRBV4-1 with TRBJ1-2; no firm D call. The CDR3 loop spans 14 amino acids. The V gene lost 0 bases and the J gene lost 1 base, with 6 bases spanning the gap. Per the germline V gene, CDR1 is MGHRA and CDR2 is YSYEKL. The chain's CDR3 is CASSQDQVNYGYTF. CDR3 in DNA: TGCGCCAGCAGCCAAGATCAGGTTAACTATGGCTACACCTTC.

This clone was observed a single time. The V gene is TRBV14, the J gene TRBJ1-1, with D maybe TRBD1 (6 bases). The length of the CDR3 is 15 residues. Trimming stripped 6 bases from V and 0 bases from J, with 14 bases between. Per germline, CDR1 SGHDN and CDR2 FVKESK. The CDR3: CASRPTGLMNTEAFF. CDR3 sequence (DNA): TGTGCCAGCAGGCCGACAGGATTAATGAACACTGAAGCTTTCTTT.

J is TRBJ2-2 and V is TRBV13, with D possibly matching TRBD1 (6 bases). The germline CDR1 and CDR2 sequences are PRHDT and FYEKMQ (reference sequence). V was cut by 5 bases and J by 15 bases, with 22 bases left in between. The CDR3 is 14 residues long. The CDR3 region has the DNA TGTGCCAGCAGCCCCAGCCTCGGACAGAGGACGGTGTTTTTT. It encodes CASSPSLGQRTVFF.

This CDR3 reads CASSWSQRGFTDTQYF. CDR3 DNA sequence: TGTGCCAGCAGCTGGTCGCAGCGAGGCTTCACAGATACGCAGTATTTT. The chain recombines TRBV5-6 with TRBJ2-3; D gene unclear. The germline V and J ends were trimmed by 3 bases and 2 bases, with 16 bases remaining between them. CDR3 length equals 16 residues. Germline loops: CDR1 SGHDT, CDR2 YYEEEE.

The chain uses TRBV5-6 and TRBJ2-5; 10 positions agree with TRBD1. Trimming took 3 bases from V and 6 from J; bases not matched to a gene: 5. This CDR3 spans 14 amino acids. Looked up from germline, CDR1 is SGHDT and CDR2 is YYEEEE. The CDR3 DNA follows: TGTGCCAGCAGCTGGGGGACAGGGGCGAAGACCCAGTACTTC. This gives the protein CASSWGTGAKTQYF.

The chain recombines TRBV11-2 with TRBJ2-1, with 7 bases that match TRBD1. The CDR3 spans 15 residues. J lost 8 bases, V lost 1 base, and 8 bases had no gene match. Per the germline V gene, CDR1 is SGHAT and CDR2 is FQNNGV. The CDR3 region is CASSLVGGSSHEQFF. DNA of the CDR3: TGTGCCAGCAGCTTAGTAGGGGGCTCCAGCCATGAGCAGTTCTTC.

The V call is TRBV4-2, the J call TRBJ2-1; TRBD2 agrees at 9 bases. This CDR3 has 16 amino acids. Germline V gene sequence: CDR1 LGHNA, CDR2 YNFKEQ. Trimming took 0 bases from V and 8 from J; bases not matched to a gene: 8. CDR3 coding DNA: TGTGCCAGCAGCCAAGATGAAGGGCGGGGGGGCCATGAGCAGTTCTTC. Its protein product is CASSQDEGRGGHEQFF.

This clone has just one count. The chain uses TRBV10-1 and TRBJ1-1; TRBD1 might be the D (5 bases). Trimming pared 3 bases from V and 2 bases from J, leaving 19 bases between. This CDR3 has 17 residues. Germline CDR1 WNHNN, CDR2 SYGVQD (reference sequence). CDR3 amino acids: CASSDHPSGRSNTEAFF. CDR3 nucleotides: TGCGCCAGCAGTGATCACCCGTCAGGGCGGTCTAACACTGAAGCTTTCTTT.

The chain carries TRBV7-6 and TRBJ2-1; TRBD2 is a possible D gene (6 bases). This CDR3 region has 15 residues. CDR1 is SGHVS, CDR2 FNYEAQ, per germline. V lost 5 bases and J 2 bases, leaving 13 bases between the germline ends. The CDR3 sequence: CASSRIGGTYNEQFF. The DNA of the CDR3 is TGTGCCAGCAGCCGGATTGGGGGGACCTACAATGAGCAGTTCTTC.

The chain combines TRBV21-1 with TRBJ1-2; the table's D call TRBD1 went unverified against the DNA. TRBV21-1 is reported as a pseudogene. The CDR3 is 14 amino acids. The CDR3 loop is CASSVYRKTYGYTF. The CDR3 region has the DNA TGTGCCAGCAGCGTATACAGAAAGACCTATGGCTACACCTTC.

This sequence joins TRBV21-1 and TRBJ1-5. TRBV21-1 is given as a pseudogene. The CDR3 totals 14 residues. This CDR3 reads CASSTEGSNQPQHF. The CDR3 DNA sequence: TGTGCCAGCAGTACGGAGGGGAGCAATCAGCCCCAGCATTTT.

The chain employs TRBV27 and TRBJ2-7; D is possibly TRBD1 (5 bases). V lost 2 bases, J lost 5 bases, and 10 bases lay in between. Germline assignment: CDR1 MNHEY and CDR2 SMNVEV (reference sequence). This CDR3 has 13 amino acids. The CDR3 DNA follows: TGTGCCAGCAGTTTAGGGCGACAGCACGAGCAGTACTTC. Amino acids: CASSLGRQHEQYF.

The genes are TRBV7-9 and TRBJ2-1, with 10 bases aligning to TRBD2. This CDR3 spans 15 amino acids. J gave up 3 bases and V 3 bases, and 2 bases lay outside the gene matches. CDR1 and CDR2 from the germline V gene are SEHNR and FQNEAQ (reference sequence). As DNA, the CDR3 is TGTGCCAGCAGCTTGCAGCGGGGGGGCTACAATGAGCAGTTCTTC. This gives the protein CASSLQRGGYNEQFF.